What follows describes a single TCR beta chain. Its target is unknown. The data derive from a study of cytomegalovirus exposure and HLA in healthy donors. The PCR had 60 Vbeta and 13 Jbeta primers. The assay was immunoSEQ multiplex PCR, and TCRdb's table has in-frame clones only and misses some. Among roughly 290,000 clones listed, 80% were seen once. Regarding the study as a whole: Most of the TCR beta V segments (in an earlier analysis) were productive either about 87% or about 30% of the time. Accurate prediction of HLA-A and HLA-B alleles (for most subjects) was reportedly achieved from TCR beta sequences. A later look showed TCR association rates differing by HLA locus, highest for DRB1 and lowest for HLA-C. Cytomegalovirus-associated TCR beta chains were listed, numbering 150 to 200.

Germline V gives CDR1 LNHNV, CDR2 YYDKDF (reference sequence). CDR3 length: 17 residues. Trimming removed 3 bases from V and 4 bases from J; junction bases left unmatched: 12. The sequenced sample was PBMCs. This clonotype was obtained from a girl aged 2 to 10 in good health and CMV-seronegative. This sequence joins TRBV15 and TRBJ2-3; 8 nucleotides line up with TRBD2. The CDR3 protein is CATSRGMGAGVPDTQYF. CDR3 DNA: TGTGCCACCAGCAGGGGCATGGGAGCGGGAGTTCCAGATACGCAGTATTTT.